The sequence of this T cell receptor (beta chain) was determined in a study of response to subunit inactivated influenza vaccine (dated by TCRdb to 2016 to 2018). With respect to the entire study: Deep quantitative profiling of the T cell receptor repertoire was used in the study to follow responses to a trivalent subunit inactivated influenza vaccine. Study-level results and caveats: The authors suggested that each seasonal influenza vaccination may recruit only a limited number of new T cells.

To note about this clonotype: Its binding antigen is unknown. There are no base qualities to consult, and no much larger clone falls within one base.

The CDR3 covers 15 residues, taking in both the cysteine and the phenylalanine. Only the CDR3 part of the read is kept: 45 bases, read in frame from the first base. From the germline V gene, CDR1 is LGHNA and CDR2 is YSLEER. V is clipped by 0 bases and J by 5 bases, and the sequence between their germline boundaries is 11 bases long. Library construction relied on RT-PCR. The instrument was an Illumina HiSeq 2500. The raw public reads went through TCRdb reprocessing: fastp at Q25, MiXCR clone calling, in-frame beta chains kept. One record per CDR3 amino acid sequence lists the most common genes and DNA. For this sample there are 430,000 or so distinct CDR3 sequences; approximately 11% appear just once. The ten top clones hold 10% to 15% of the sample. The meaning of the sample's time point label: more than 40 days after influenza vaccine administration.

The receptor comes from a middle-aged man who received an inactivated influenza vaccine. Donor details come from another sample of the same person, matched by shared clones. The sequence joins TRBV4-3 to TRBJ1-5; too little of a D gene remains to name it. The source was PBMCs from blood, collected 45 days after vaccination. CDR3 loop: CASSQDTAGYQPQHF. In nucleotide form, the sequence is TGCGCCAGCAGCCAAGATACGGCTGGCTATCAGCCCCAGCATTTT.